These T cell receptor beta chains were read from a single sample in a study of T cell responses to AZD1222 COVID-19 vaccine. Sequenced by immunoSEQ multiplex PCR; TCRdb stores in-frame clones only, minus some. The sample shows approximately 90,000 clones, about 90% of them seen only once. The input for sequencing was peripheral blood, taken on day 0 of AZD1222 vaccination. The receptors here all came from an adult in good health. CDR3s include the opening cysteine and the closing phenylalanine or tryptophan. The D gene is left open where the match is weak. Clone size appears in some rows only: once, few, many, or a class for an expanded clone.

TRBJ1-6 | NA | NA | TRBV20-1 | TGCAGTGCTAGTAGGTCAGGGGTTAATTCACCCCTCCACTTT | CSASRSGVNSPLHF
TRBJ2-4 | NA | TRBD2 | TRBV6-1 | TGTGCCAGCAGTGAAGCAGGGGAGGGGGCCAAAAACATTCAGTACTTC | CASSEAGEGAKNIQYF
TRBJ1-4 | NA | NA | TRBV2 | TGTGCCAGCTTTGTTGGGATGCCCCGGAATGAAAAACTGTTTTTT | CASFVGMPRNEKLFF
TRBJ2-2 | once | TRBD2 | TRBV11-3 | TGTGCCAGCAGCCCCGGGACTAGCGGGGGCACGAACACCGGGGAGCTGTTTTTT | CASSPGTSGGTNTGELFF
TRBJ2-3 | NA | NA | TRBV5-4 | TGTGCCAGCACCCCGTCATGGACAGATACGCAGTATTTT | CASTPSWTDTQYF
TRBJ2-1 | NA | TRBD2 | TRBV19 | TGTGCCAGTAGTACCCAGCGGGCCGGCGGGGGGGAGCAGTTCTTC | CASSTQRAGGGEQFF
TRBJ2-3 | NA | NA | TRBV3-1/TRBV3-2 | TGTGCCAGCAGCCAAGGGGTGCCCGGGGGACGTGGAATGGATACGCAGTATTTT | CASSQGVPGGRGMDTQYF
TRBJ2-1 | NA | NA | TRBV3-1/TRBV3-2 | TGTGCCAGCAGCCACACACTCCAGAGGAGTTACAATGAGCAGTTCTTC | CASSHTLQRSYNEQFF
TRBJ2-5 | NA | TRBD2 | TRBV6-5 | TGTGCCAGCATGGGGACTAGCGGGGGATCGGAGACCCAGTACTTC | CASMGTSGGSETQYF
TRBJ1-5 | NA | TRBD1 | TRBV13 | TGTGCCAGCAGCTGGGGCGCAGGGGGCAACCAGCCCCAGCATTTT | CASSWGAGGNQPQHF
TRBJ1-2 | NA | NA | TRBV7-2 | TGTGCCAGCAGCTTAGCGGGGGAAAATGGCTACACCTTC | CASSLAGENGYTF
TRBJ1-6 | NA | NA | TRBV6-5 | TGTGCCAGCAGTTACTCGACAGGACAGAATTCACCCCTCCACTTT | CASSYSTGQNSPLHF
TRBJ1-4 | NA | NA | TRBV5-1 | TGCGCCAGCAGGGCGGTCGGGTTTGCAACTAATGAAAAACTGTTTTTT | CASRAVGFATNEKLFF
TRBJ1-2 | NA | TRBD1 | TRBV5-1 | TGCGCCAGCAGCCGCTCGACAGGGAGAGATGGCTACACCTTC | CASSRSTGRDGYTF